The 14 T cell receptor beta chains listed next were all sequenced from one sample in a study of a mutant IDH1 vaccine in newly diagnosed glioma. What these receptors recognize is not known. Described time point: week 11, during vaccination. The investigators gave 300 ug of mutant IDH1 20-mer peptide in each vaccine dose, together with topical imiquimod. TCRdb keeps only in-frame clones here, not all; method: immunoSEQ multiplex PCR. The sample has around 60,000 clones, 70% to 85% seen once. The material sequenced was PBMCs, taken from a glioma patient whose treatment included an IDH1 peptide vaccine. These receptor sequences come from a woman between 50 and 59 years old with glioma.

This clone was picked up one time. The genes are TRBV5-4 and TRBJ2-5, with TRBD2 matching over 7 bases. Looked up from germline, CDR1 is SGHNT and CDR2 is YYREEE (reference sequence). V lost 4 bases to trimming and J lost 0 bases; unmatched junction nucleotides: 3. The CDR3 totals 14 residues. CDR3 DNA: TGTGCCAGCAGCCCCGGGACTAACCAAGAGACCCAGTACTTC. Translating it yields CASSPGTNQETQYF.

This clone came up once. V is TRBV10-2 and J is TRBJ2-2, with 8 bases fitting TRBD1. The junction had 5 bases not matched to a gene; V was cut back by 8 bases and J by 6 bases. Germline assignment: CDR1 WSHSY and CDR2 SAAADI. CDR3 length: 13 residues. The CDR3 region has the DNA TGCGCCAGCGGACAGGGTATTTCCGGGGAGCTGTTTTTT. Amino acid sequence: CASGQGISGELFF.

CDR3 nucleotide sequence: TGTGCCAGCAGTTACTCCGCGGGGACTGAAGCTTTCTTT. Translating it yields CASSYSAGTEAFF. The rearrangement links TRBV6-5 to TRBJ1-1; no definite D call. The CDR3 loop spans 13 amino acids. Germline CDR1 is MNHEY and CDR2 is SVGAGI. Trimming cost V 0 bases and J 5 bases, with 7 bases left between them.

The rearrangement joins TRBV7-2 to TRBJ2-6; D may be TRBD1 (6 bases). V shed 5 bases and J shed 3 bases, with 14 bases lying between them. This CDR3 contains 16 residues. The germline CDR1 and CDR2 sequences are SGHTA and FQGNSA. The CDR3, as DNA: TGTGCCAGCAGCCCTCTAATAGGGGGTGGGGCCAACGTCCTGACTTTC. It encodes CASSPLIGGGANVLTF.

The chain combines TRBV9 with TRBJ1-4, with D perhaps TRBD1 (6 bases). Deletions cut 3 bases from V and 8 bases from J, with 8 bases between. From germline, CDR1 is SGDLS and CDR2 YYNGEE. The CDR3 sequence is 12 residues long. The CDR3 nucleotides are TGTGCCAGCAGCGCAACAGGGGAAAAACTGTTTTTT. Translation: CASSATGEKLFF.

This clone was counted once. This chain connects TRBV30 to TRBJ1-1, with D unclear. The CDR3 contains 14 residues. CDR1 and CDR2 from the germline V gene are GTSNPN and SVGIG (reference sequence). Trimming removed 2 bases at V and 1 base at J, with 11 bases between. The CDR3 loop is CAWSLYSQNTEAFF. As DNA, the CDR3 is TGTGCCTGGAGTCTGTACAGCCAGAACACTGAAGCTTTCTTT.

This clone was observed once. The V call is TRBV4-3, the J call TRBJ2-2, with TRBD2 matching 9 bases. The CDR3 extends over 15 amino acids. Losses at the gene ends were 4 bases for V and 4 bases for J; bases not matched to a gene: 4. The germline CDR1 and CDR2 sequences are LGHNA and YSLEER. The CDR3 nucleotides are TGCGCCAGCAGCCCCGCGGGGGGGGGCACCGGGGAGCTGTTTTTT. Amino acid sequence: CASSPAGGGTGELFF.

V usage is TRBV30 and J usage is TRBJ1-5; D remains unclear. V lost 0 bases and J lost 3, with 12 bases in between. Germline CDR1 GTSNPN, CDR2 SVGIG (reference sequence). The CDR3 spans 15 residues. CDR3 sequence: CAWSVQGGNNQPQHF. The CDR3 nucleotides read TGTGCCTGGAGTGTACAAGGTGGGAACAATCAGCCCCAGCATTTT.

This chain links TRBV5-1 with TRBJ2-5, with 8 bases matching TRBD2. The V gene's germline CDR1 is SGHRS and CDR2 YFSETQ. The CDR3 runs 16 residues. The V gene end was trimmed by 5 bases and the J gene end by 1 base; junction bases not matched to a gene: 10. The CDR3 DNA sequence: TGCGCCAGCAGTTCCTTCGGCGGGGGGCTCCAAGAGACCCAGTACTTC. As protein: CASSSFGGGLQETQYF.

DNA of the CDR3: TGTGCCAGCAGTGGGGAGGGTACGAGCTATGGCTACACCTTC. Protein product: CASSGEGTSYGYTF. The chain joins TRBV2 to TRBJ1-2; the D is unclear. The V and J ends lost 4 bases and 4 bases respectively, with 13 bases between them. The CDR3 is 14 residues long. Germline V gives CDR1 SNHLY, CDR2 FYNNEI.

The rearrangement joins TRBV19 to TRBJ1-5; D not certain. The V end was cut by 2 bases, the J end by 1 base, with 6 bases between. The CDR3 spans 14 residues. Germline CDR1 is LNHDA and CDR2 is SQIVND (reference sequence). CDR3 sequence: CASSILDSNQPQHF. The DNA for the CDR3 is TGTGCCAGTAGTATATTGGACAGCAATCAGCCCCAGCATTTT.

This sequence joins TRBV4-3 and TRBJ2-1; 9 positions match TRBD2. Germline assignment: CDR1 LGHNA and CDR2 YSLEER. The CDR3 is made up of 16 amino acids. The junction had 7 bases not matched to a gene; V was cut back by 0 bases and J by 7 bases. The CDR3 sequence is CASSQDPAGGPNEQFF. The CDR3 DNA reads as TGCGCCAGCAGCCAAGATCCCGCGGGGGGGCCTAATGAGCAGTTCTTC.

The chain is built from TRBV19 and TRBJ1-1, with no clear D. V gave up 7 bases and J gave up 3 bases, with 12 bases separating them. CDR3 length: 13 amino acids. CDR1 LNHDA and CDR2 SQIVND come from the germline V gene (reference sequence). The CDR3 is CASTPGRDTEAFF. CDR3 nucleotide sequence: TGTGCCAGTACCCCAGGACGTGACACTGAAGCTTTCTTT.

The chain combines TRBV5-1 with TRBJ2-1; tentative D call: TRBD1 (8 bases). Germline CDR1 and CDR2: SGHRS and YFSETQ. This CDR3 has 15 residues. V was cut by 2 bases and J by 3 bases, with 12 bases left in between. The CDR3 nucleotides are TGCGCCAGCAGCTTAACAGGGGGGGTCTACAATGAGCAGTTCTTC. Residues: CASSLTGGVYNEQFF.